A selection of T cell receptor beta chains follows, all from one sample in a study of blood T cell repertoires in COVID-19. Produced via immunoSEQ multiplex PCR; TCRdb's table is partial and in-frame only. The table records just under 250,000 clones, 70% to 90% of them present only once. Specimen: peripheral blood. Receptor source: a woman aged 30 to 39 who had recovered from COVID-19. CDR3s include the opening cysteine and the closing phenylalanine or tryptophan.

TRBV5-1	TRBJ2-2	14	CASSSGVPGGELFF
TRBV27	TRBJ2-1	14	CASSWAGSYNEQFF
TRBV19	TRBJ1-2	15	CASSGVGRATYGYTF
TRBV29-1	TRBJ1-5	13	CSVSEGYNQPQHF
TRBV5-3	TRBJ2-3	16	CARSLPGGGGTDTQYF
TRBV6-4	TRBJ2-3	14	CASSTGQGTDTQYF
TRBV9	TRBJ1-5	14	CASSVGQGGQPQHF
TRBV6-1	TRBJ1-3	15	CASSEAPSSGNTIYF
TRBV20-1	TRBJ1-2	14	CSASPSGTGYGYTF
TRBV19	TRBJ2-1	13	CASSVTQGDEQFF
TRBV5-6	TRBJ2-2	17	CASSPLIRRGDSGELFF
TRBV5-1	TRBJ2-3	17	CASSPGPLGASTDTQYF
TRBV11-2	TRBJ2-7	15	CASSLGAGPSYEQYF
TRBV30	TRBJ1-6	15	CAWSVGPGFNSPLHF
TRBV2	TRBJ2-1	13	CASAGGLGNEQFF
TRBV29-1	TRBJ1-5	12	CSVTDNNQPQHF
TRBV27	TRBJ2-2	14	CASSLGRASGELFF
TRBV7-2	TRBJ2-3	14	CASSTGFSTDTQYF
TRBV6-2/TRBV6-3	TRBJ1-5	19	CASSYPRPGQGLFFQPQHF
TRBV30	TRBJ2-2	12	CAWSLGAGELFF
TRBV15	TRBJ2-7	17	CATSRGTGTGTSYEQYF
TRBV27	TRBJ2-4	14	CASSPRTEKNIQYF
TRBV7-3	TRBJ2-7	13	CASSFDRTGEQYF
TRBV5-6	TRBJ1-2	16	CASSLVGGRVTYGYTF
TRBV5-1	TRBJ2-1	15	CASSLGQGHHNEQFF
TRBV19	TRBJ1-1	13	CASSMAGAAEAFF
TRBV13	TRBJ2-3	16	CASSLLAGGRTDTQYF
TRBV7-2	TRBJ2-5	16	CASSARHFPERETQYF
TRBV15	TRBJ2-6	16	CATSRGQLSGANVLTF
TRBV5-4	TRBJ2-1	14	CATFSGGLHNEQFF
TRBV6-6	TRBJ1-4	19	CASSRNPPSRGFTNEKLFF
TRBV7-6	TRBJ2-6	15	CASSRLPSGANVLTF
TRBV7-6	TRBJ2-5	16	CASSFFPSGGQETQYF
TRBV29-1	TRBJ1-1	12	CSVRDSRFSPFF
TRBV11-2	TRBJ1-1	13	CASSLARFTEAFF
TRBV24-1	TRBJ2-1	16	CATSTSGGTSYNEQFF
TRBV10-2	TRBJ2-3	17	CASSDRLAGGRTDTQYF
TRBV2	TRBJ1-2	13	CASRGQGNYGYTF
TRBV30	TRBJ1-1	11	CAGLDRGLSFF
TRBV5-4	TRBJ1-3	15	CASSLDAGSGNTIYF
TRBV24-1	TRBJ2-5	16	CATSDFSSGGVETQYF
TRBV19	TRBJ1-1	15	CASSIPGQGGTEAFF
TRBV19	TRBJ2-2	16	CASITWGGVVTGELFF
TRBV14	TRBJ2-7	16	CASSPPRTGDLNEQYF
TRBV6-6	TRBJ2-7	14	CASSSRDLLYEQYF
TRBV18	TRBJ1-3	17	CASSPTPGQGAGNTIYF
TRBV9	TRBJ1-2	17	CASSAGTGGRSNYGYTF
TRBV3-1/TRBV3-2	TRBJ2-1	14	CASSQVLPYNEQFF
TRBV9	TRBJ2-1	14	CASSASSAGTSLFF
TRBV7-9	TRBJ1-1	12	CASCHESTEAFF
TRBV14	TRBJ2-1	23	CASSLGRKKITAGGSVSYNEQFF
TRBV7-2	TRBJ2-1	11	CASSSGTGQFF
TRBV7-9	TRBJ2-1	14	CASSPPGTVNEQFF
TRBV5-1	TRBJ1-6	16	CASSLGETGYNSPLHF